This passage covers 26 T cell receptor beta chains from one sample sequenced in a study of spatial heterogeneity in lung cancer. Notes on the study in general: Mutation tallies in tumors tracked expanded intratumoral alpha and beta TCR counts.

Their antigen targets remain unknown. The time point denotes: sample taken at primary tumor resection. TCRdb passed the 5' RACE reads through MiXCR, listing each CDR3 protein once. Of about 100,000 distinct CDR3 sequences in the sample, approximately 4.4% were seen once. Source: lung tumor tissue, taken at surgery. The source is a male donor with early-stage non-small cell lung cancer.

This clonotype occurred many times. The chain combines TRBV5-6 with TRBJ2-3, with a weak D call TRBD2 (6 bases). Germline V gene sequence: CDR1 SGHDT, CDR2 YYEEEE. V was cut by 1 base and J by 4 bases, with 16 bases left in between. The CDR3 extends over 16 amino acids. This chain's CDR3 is CASSLRGTGVADTQYF. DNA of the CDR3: TGTGCCAGCAGCTTGAGGGGAACGGGAGTAGCAGATACGCAGTATTTT.

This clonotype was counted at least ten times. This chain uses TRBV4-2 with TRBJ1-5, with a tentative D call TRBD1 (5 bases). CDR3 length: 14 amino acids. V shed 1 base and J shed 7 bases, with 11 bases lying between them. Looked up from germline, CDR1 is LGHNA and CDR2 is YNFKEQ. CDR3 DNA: TGTGCCAGCAGCCAAGTGGGGCTGGAGCAGCCCCAGCATTTT. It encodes CASSQVGLEQPQHF.

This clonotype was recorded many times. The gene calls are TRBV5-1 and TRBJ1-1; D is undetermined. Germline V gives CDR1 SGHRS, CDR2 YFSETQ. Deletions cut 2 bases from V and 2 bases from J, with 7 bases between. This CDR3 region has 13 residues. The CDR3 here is CASSFGDNTEAFF. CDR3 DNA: TGCGCCAGCAGCTTTGGGGATAACACTGAAGCTTTCTTT. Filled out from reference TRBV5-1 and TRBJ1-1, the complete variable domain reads KAGVTQTPRYLIKTRGQQVTLSCSPISGHRSVSWYQQTPGQGLQFLFEYFSETQRNKGNFPGRFSGRQFSNSRSEMNVSTLELGDSALYLCASSFGDNTEAFFGQGTRLTVV.

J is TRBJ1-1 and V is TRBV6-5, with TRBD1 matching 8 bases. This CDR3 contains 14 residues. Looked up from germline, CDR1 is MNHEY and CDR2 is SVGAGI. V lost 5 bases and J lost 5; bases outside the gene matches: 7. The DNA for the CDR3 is TGTGCCAGCAGTCGCGGACAGGGTGGTACTGAAGCTTTCTTT. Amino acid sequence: CASSRGQGGTEAFF.

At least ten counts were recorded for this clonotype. CDR3 sequence reads: CASSPGGGEAGYTF. The CDR3 DNA reads as TGTGCCAGCAGCCCTGGGGGAGGGGAGGCTGGCTACACCTTC. The V call is TRBV6-5, the J call TRBJ1-2, with D perhaps TRBD1 (5 bases). V shed 6 bases and J shed 7 bases, with 18 bases lying between them. The length of the CDR3 is 14 residues. Germline V gene data show CDR1 as MNHEY and CDR2 as SVGAGI.

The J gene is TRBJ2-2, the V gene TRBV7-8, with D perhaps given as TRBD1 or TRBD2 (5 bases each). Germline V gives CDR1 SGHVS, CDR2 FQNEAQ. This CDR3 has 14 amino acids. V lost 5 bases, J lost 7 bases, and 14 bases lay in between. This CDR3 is CASSRGGSVGELFF. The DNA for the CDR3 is TGTGCCAGCAGCCGGGGCGGGTCGGTCGGGGAGCTGTTTTTT.

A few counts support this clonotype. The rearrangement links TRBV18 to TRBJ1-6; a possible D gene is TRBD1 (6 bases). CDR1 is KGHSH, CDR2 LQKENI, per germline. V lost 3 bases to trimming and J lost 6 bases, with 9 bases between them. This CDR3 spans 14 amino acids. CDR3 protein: CASSPDSINSPLHF. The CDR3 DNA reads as TGTGCCAGCTCACCGGACAGTATTAATTCACCCCTCCACTTT.

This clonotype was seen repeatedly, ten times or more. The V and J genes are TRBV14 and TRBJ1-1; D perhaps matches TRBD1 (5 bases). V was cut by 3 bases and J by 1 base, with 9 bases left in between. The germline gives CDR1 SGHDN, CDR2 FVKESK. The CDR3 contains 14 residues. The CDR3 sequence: CASSQVRGNTEAFF. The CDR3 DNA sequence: TGTGCCAGCAGCCAGGTTAGGGGGAACACTGAAGCTTTCTTT.

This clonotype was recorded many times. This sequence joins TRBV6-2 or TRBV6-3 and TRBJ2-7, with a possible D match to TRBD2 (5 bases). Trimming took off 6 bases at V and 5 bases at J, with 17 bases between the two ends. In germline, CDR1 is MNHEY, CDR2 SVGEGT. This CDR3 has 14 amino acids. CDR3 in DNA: TGTGCCAGCAGCACCGATGAAAAACTAGACGAGCAGTACTTC. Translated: CASSTDEKLDEQYF.

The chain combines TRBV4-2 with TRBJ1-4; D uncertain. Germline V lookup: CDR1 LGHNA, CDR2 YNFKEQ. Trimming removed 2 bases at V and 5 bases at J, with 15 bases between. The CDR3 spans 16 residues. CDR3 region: CASSQTGVLLNEKLFF. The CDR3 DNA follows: TGTGCCAGCAGCCAAACGGGAGTTCTCCTCAATGAAAAACTGTTTTTT.

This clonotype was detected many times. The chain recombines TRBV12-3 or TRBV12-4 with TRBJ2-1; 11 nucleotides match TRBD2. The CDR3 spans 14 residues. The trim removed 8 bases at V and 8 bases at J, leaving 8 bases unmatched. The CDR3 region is CASVAGGPWDEQFF. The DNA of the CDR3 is TGTGCCAGCGTAGCGGGAGGGCCTTGGGATGAGCAGTTCTTC.

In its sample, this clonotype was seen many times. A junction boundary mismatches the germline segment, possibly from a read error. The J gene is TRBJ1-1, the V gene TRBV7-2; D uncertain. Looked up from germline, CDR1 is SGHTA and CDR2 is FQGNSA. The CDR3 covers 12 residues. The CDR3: CASSLNHLEVFF. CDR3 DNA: TGTGCCAGCAGCTTAAATCACCTGGAAGTTTTCTTT. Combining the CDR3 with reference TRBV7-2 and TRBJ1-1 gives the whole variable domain GAGVSQSPSNKVTEKGKDVELRCDPISGHTALYWYRQSLGQGLEFLIYFQGNSAPDKSGLPSDRFSAERTGGSVSTLTIQRTQQEDSAVYLCASSLNHLEVFFGQGTRLTVV.

CDR3 residues: CASSLGLFHGYTF. CDR3 in DNA: TGTGCCAGCAGTTTAGGGTTATTTCATGGCTACACCTTC. The chain combines TRBV12-3 or TRBV12-4 with TRBJ1-2; D gene ambiguous. The CDR3 is 13 residues long. V was pared by 1 base and J by 6 bases, with 9 bases between.

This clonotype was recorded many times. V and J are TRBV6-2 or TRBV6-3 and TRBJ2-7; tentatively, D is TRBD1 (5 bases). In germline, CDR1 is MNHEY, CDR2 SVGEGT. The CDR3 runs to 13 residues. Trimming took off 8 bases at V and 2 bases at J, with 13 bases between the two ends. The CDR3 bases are TGTGCCAGCCCGGCAGGGTGGACCTACGAGCAGTACTTC. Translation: CASPAGWTYEQYF.

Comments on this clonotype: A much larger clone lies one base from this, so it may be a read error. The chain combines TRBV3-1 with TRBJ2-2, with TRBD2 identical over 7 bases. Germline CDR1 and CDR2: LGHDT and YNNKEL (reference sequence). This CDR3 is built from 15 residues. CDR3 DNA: TGTGCCAGCAGCCTAGGGACTACTAACACCGGGGAGCTGATTTTT. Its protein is CASSLGTTNTGELIF.

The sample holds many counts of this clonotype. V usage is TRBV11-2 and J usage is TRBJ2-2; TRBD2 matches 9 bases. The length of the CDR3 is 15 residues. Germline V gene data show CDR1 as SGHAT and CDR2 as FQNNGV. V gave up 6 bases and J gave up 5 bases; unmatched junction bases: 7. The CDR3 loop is CASRTSGGLTGELFF. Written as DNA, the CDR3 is TGTGCCAGCAGGACTAGCGGCGGGTTAACCGGGGAGCTGTTTTTT. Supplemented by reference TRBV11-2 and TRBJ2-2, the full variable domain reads EAGVAQSPRYKIIEKRQSVAFWCNPISGHATLYWYQQILGQGPKLLIQFQNNGVVDDSQLPKDRFSAERLKGVDSTLKIQPAKLEDSAVYLCASRTSGGLTGELFFGEGSRLTVL.

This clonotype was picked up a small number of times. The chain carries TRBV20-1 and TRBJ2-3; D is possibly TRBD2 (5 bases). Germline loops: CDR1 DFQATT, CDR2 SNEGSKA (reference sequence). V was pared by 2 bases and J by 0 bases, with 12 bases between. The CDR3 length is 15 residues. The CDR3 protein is CSARSRRISTDTQYF. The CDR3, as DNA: TGCAGTGCTAGATCGCGGAGGATCAGCACAGATACGCAGTATTTT.

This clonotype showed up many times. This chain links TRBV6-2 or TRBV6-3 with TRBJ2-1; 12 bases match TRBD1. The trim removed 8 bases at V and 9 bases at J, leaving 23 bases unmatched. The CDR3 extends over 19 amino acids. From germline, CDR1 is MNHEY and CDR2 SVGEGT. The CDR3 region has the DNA TGTGCCAGCCACGATCCGGGACAGGGGGCTTTAGGTTACAGGGGTGAGCAGTTCTTC. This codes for CASHDPGQGALGYRGEQFF.

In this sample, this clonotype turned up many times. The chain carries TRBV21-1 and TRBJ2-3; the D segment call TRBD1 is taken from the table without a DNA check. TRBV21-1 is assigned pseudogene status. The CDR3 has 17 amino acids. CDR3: CASIAQQGCLSTDTQYF. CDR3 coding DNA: TGTGCCAGCATCGCTCAACAGGGATGTCTTAGCACAGATACGCAGTATTTT.

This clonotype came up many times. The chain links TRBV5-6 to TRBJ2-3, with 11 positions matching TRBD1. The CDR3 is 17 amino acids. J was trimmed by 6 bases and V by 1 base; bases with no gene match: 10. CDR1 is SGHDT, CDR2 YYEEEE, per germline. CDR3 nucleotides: TGTGCCAGCAGCTTGCGATTCCGGACAGGGGGCCGGGATACGCAGTATTTT. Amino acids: CASSLRFRTGGRDTQYF.

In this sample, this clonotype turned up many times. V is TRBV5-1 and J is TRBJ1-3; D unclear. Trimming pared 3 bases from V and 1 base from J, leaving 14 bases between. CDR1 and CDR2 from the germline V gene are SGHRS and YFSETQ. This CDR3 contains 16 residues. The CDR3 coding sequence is TGCGCCAGCAGCTCGACTCCGACTGGATCTGGAAACACCATATATTTT. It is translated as CASSSTPTGSGNTIYF.

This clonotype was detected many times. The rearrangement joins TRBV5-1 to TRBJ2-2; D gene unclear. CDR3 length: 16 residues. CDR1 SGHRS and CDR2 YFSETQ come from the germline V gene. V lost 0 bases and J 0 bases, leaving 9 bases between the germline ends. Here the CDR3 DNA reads TGCGCCAGCAGCTTGGGAGGTTTTGCGAACACCGGGGAGCTGTTTTTT. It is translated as CASSLGGFANTGELFF.

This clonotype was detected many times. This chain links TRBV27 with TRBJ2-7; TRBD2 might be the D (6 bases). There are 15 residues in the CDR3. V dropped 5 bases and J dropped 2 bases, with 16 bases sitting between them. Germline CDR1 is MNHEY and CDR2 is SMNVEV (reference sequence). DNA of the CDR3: TGTGCCAGCAGTGAAAAGGCGGGACGGACCTACGAGCAGTACTTC. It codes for CASSEKAGRTYEQYF.

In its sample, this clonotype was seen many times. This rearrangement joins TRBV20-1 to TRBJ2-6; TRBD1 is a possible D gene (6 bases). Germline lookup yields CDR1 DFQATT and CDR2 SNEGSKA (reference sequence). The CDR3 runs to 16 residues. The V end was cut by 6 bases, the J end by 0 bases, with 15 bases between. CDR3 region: CSARTAGGSGANVLTF. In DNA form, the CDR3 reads TGCAGTGCAAGGACAGCCGGCGGCTCTGGGGCCAACGTCCTGACTTTC.

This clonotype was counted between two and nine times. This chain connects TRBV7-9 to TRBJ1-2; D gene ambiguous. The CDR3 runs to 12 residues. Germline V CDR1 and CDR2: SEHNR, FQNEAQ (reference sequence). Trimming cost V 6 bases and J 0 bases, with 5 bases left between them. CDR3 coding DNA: TGTGCCAGCAGGATAGCTAACTATGGCTACACCTTC. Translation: CASRIANYGYTF.

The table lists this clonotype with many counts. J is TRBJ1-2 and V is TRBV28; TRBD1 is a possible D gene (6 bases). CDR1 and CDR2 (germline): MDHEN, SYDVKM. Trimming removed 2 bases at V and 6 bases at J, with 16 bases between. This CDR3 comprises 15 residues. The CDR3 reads CASSLPGEGMDGYTF. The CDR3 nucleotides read TGTGCCAGCAGTTTACCAGGGGAGGGGATGGATGGCTACACCTTC.